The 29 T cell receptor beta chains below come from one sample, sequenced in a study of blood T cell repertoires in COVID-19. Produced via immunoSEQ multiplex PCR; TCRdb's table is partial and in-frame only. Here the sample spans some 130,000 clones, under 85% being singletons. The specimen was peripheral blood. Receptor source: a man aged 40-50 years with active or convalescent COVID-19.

In DNA, the CDR3 is TGCGCCAGCAGCTTGGAAAAGGGGGAATATGGCTACACCTTC. This codes for CASSLEKGEYGYTF. The J gene is TRBJ1-2, the V gene TRBV5-1; possible D gene TRBD1, 6 bases. Germline-derived CDR1 and CDR2 are SGHRS and YFSETQ. This CDR3 contains 14 residues. With 0 bases removed from V and 5 bases from J, the gap between germline ends came to 11 bases.

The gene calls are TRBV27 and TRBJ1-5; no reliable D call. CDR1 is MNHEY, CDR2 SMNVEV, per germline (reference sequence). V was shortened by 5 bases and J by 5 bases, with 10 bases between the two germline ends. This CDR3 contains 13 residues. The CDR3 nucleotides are TGTGCCAGCAGTCTACGTCGGTATCAGCCCCAGCATTTT. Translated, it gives CASSLRRYQPQHF.

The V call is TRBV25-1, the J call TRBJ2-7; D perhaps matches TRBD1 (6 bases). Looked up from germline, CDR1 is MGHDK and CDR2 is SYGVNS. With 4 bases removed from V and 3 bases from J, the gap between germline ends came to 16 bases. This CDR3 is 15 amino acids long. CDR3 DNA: TGTGCCAGCAGTGTACCGGGACGGGACAACTACGAGCAGTACTTC. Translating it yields CASSVPGRDNYEQYF.

In nucleotides, the CDR3 is TGTGCCAGCAGCTCCGAGGGGAGGAGGTCTTACGAGCAGTACTTC. Residues: CASSSEGRRSYEQYF. This chain links TRBV5-6 with TRBJ2-7; D might be TRBD2 (6 bases). Germline V gene lookup returns CDR1 SGHDT and CDR2 YYEEEE. Trimming took 3 bases from V and 4 from J, leaving 17 bases between them. The CDR3 contains 15 residues.

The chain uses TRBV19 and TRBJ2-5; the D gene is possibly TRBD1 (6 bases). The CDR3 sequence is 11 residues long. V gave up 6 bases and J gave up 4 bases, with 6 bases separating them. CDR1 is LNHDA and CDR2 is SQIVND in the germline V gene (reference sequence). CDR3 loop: CASRDRETQYF. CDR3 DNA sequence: TGTGCCAGTAGGGACAGAGAGACCCAGTACTTC.

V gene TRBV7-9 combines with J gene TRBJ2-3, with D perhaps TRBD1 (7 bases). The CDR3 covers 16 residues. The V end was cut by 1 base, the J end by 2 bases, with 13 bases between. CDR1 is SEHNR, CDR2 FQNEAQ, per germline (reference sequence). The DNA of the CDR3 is TGTGCCAGCAGCTTAGTCCAGGGGGGTTACACAGATACGCAGTATTTT. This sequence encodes CASSLVQGGYTDTQYF.

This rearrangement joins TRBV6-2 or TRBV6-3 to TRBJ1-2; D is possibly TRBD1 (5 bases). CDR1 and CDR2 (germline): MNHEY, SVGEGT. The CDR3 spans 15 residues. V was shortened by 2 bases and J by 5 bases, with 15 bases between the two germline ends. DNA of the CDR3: TGTGCCAGCAGTTACCCTGGGAGGGGCGATTATGGCTACACCTTC. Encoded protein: CASSYPGRGDYGYTF.

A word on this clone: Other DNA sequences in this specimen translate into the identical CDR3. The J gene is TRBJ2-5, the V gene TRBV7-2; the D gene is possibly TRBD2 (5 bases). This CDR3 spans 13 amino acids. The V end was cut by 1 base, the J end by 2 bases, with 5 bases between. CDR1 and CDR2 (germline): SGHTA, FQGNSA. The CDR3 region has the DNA TGTGCCAGCAGCTTAGGGAGGCAAGAGACCCAGTACTTC. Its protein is CASSLGRQETQYF. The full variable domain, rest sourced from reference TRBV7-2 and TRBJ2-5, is GAGVSQSPSNKVTEKGKDVELRCDPISGHTALYWYRQSLGQGLEFLIYFQGNSAPDKSGLPSDRFSAERTGGSVSTLTIQRTQQEDSAVYLCASSLGRQETQYFGPGTRLLVL.

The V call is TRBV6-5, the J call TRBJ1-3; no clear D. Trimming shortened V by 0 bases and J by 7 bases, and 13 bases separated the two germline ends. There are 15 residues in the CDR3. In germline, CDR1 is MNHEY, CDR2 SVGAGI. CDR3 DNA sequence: TGTGCCAGCAGTTACTCCACGGGGAAAGGGAACACCATATATTTT. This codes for CASSYSTGKGNTIYF.

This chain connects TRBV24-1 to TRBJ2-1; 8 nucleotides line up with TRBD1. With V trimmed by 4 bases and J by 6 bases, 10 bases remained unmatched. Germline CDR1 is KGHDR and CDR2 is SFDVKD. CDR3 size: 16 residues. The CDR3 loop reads CATSDLGQGRVNEQFF. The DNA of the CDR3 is TGTGCCACCAGTGACCTTGGACAGGGCCGGGTCAATGAGCAGTTCTTC.

The CDR3: CAISGGRTGVTEAFF. For the CDR3, the DNA is TGTGCCATCAGTGGGGGTCGGACAGGGGTGACTGAAGCTTTCTTT. The chain links TRBV10-3 to TRBJ1-1; the match to TRBD1 covers 9 bases. CDR1 is ENHRY, CDR2 SYGVKD, per germline. The CDR3 is 15 amino acids. Unmatched junction bases numbered 8, after V lost 4 bases and J lost 5 bases.

CDR3 amino acids: CASSQFRDSVDEQYF. The CDR3 coding sequence is TGTGCCAGCAGCCAGTTCCGGGACAGTGTGGACGAGCAGTACTTC. V and J are TRBV14 and TRBJ2-7; 7 nucleotides line up with TRBD1. V lost 3 bases and J lost 5; bases outside the gene matches: 10. There are 15 residues in the CDR3. Germline V gene data show CDR1 as SGHDN and CDR2 as FVKESK.

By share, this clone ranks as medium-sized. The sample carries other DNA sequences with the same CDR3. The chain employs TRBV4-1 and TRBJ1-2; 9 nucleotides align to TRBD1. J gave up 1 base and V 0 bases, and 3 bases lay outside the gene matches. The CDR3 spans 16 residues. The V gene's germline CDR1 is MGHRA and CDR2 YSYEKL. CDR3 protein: CASSQDRQGGNYGYTF. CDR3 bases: TGCGCCAGCAGCCAAGATCGACAGGGGGGTAACTATGGCTACACCTTC.

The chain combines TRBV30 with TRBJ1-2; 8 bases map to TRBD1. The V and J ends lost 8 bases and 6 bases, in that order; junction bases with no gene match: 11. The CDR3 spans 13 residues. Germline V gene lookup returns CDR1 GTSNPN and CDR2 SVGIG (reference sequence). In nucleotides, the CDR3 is TGTGCCGAGAACCCCACAGGGGGAAATGGCTACACCTTC. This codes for CAENPTGGNGYTF. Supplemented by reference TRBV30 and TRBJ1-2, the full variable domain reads SQTIHQWPATLVQPVGSPLSLECTVEGTSNPNLYWYRQAAGRGLQLLFYSVGIGQISSEVPQNLSASRPQDRQFILSSKKLLLSDSGFYLCAENPTGGNGYTFGSGTRLTVV.

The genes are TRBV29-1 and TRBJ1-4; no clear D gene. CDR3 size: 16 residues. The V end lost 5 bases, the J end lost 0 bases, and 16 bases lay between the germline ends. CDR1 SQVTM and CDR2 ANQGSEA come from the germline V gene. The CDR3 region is CSVRLDTTATNEKLFF. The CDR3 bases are TGCAGCGTTAGGTTAGACACAACTGCAACTAATGAAAAACTGTTTTTT.

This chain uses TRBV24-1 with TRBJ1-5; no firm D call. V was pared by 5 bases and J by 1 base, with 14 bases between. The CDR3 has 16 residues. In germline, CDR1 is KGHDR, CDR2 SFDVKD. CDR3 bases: TGTGCCACCAGTGTAGACCTTCTAGGCAGCAATCAGCCCCAGCATTTT. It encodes CATSVDLLGSNQPQHF.

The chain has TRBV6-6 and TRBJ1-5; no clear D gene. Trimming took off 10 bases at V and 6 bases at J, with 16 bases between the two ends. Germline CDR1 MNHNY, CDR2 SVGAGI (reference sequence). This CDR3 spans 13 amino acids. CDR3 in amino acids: CATWGGLGQPQHF. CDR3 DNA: TGTGCCACCTGGGGAGGGTTGGGTCAGCCCCAGCATTTT.

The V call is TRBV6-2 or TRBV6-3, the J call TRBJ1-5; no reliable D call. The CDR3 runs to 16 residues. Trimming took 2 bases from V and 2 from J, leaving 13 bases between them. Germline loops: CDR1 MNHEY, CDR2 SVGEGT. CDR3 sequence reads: CASSYPRGSGNQPQHF. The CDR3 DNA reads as TGTGCCAGCAGTTACCCCCGGGGAAGCGGCAATCAGCCCCAGCATTTT.

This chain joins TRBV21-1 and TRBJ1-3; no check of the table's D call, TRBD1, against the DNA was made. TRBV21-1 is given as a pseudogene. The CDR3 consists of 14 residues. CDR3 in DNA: TGTGCCAGCAGCCGCGACAACGATCGAAACACCATATATTTT. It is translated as CASSRDNDRNTIYF.

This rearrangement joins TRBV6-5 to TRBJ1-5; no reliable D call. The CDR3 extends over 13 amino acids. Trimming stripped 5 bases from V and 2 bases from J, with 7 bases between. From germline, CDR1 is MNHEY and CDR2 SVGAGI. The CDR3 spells CASSTPGNQPQHF. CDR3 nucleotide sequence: TGTGCCAGCAGTACCCCGGGCAATCAGCCCCAGCATTTT.

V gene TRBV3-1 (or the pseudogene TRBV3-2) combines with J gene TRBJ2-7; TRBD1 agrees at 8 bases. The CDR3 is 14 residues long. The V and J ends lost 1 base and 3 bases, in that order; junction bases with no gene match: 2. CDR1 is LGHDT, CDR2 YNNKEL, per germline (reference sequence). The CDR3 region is CASSQVDRGYEQYF. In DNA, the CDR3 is TGTGCCAGCAGCCAAGTCGACAGGGGCTACGAGCAGTACTTC.

The CDR3 sequence is CASSFGAGEQYF. CDR3 sequence (DNA): TGTGCCAGCAGTTTCGGGGCGGGGGAGCAGTACTTC. The chain combines TRBV28 with TRBJ2-7, with D tentatively TRBD2 (6 bases). CDR1 and CDR2 (germline): MDHEN, SYDVKM. This CDR3 contains 12 residues. V lost 3 bases and J lost 7, with 10 bases in between.

This CDR3 reads CASSYRSGSGVGIQYF. The CDR3 coding sequence is TGCGCCAGCAGTTATCGCTCGGGCAGCGGGGTTGGCATTCAGTACTTC. The V and J genes are TRBV5-1 and TRBJ2-4, with 7 positions matching TRBD2. Germline-derived CDR1 and CDR2 are SGHRS and YFSETQ. The V and J ends lost 5 bases and 9 bases, in that order; junction bases with no gene match: 17. This CDR3 is built from 16 residues.

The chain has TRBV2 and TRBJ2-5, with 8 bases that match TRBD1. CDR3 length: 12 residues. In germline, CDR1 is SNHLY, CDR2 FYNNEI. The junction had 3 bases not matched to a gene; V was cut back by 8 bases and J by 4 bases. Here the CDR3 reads CASGGTGETQYF. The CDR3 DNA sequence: TGTGCCAGCGGGGGGACAGGAGAGACCCAGTACTTC.

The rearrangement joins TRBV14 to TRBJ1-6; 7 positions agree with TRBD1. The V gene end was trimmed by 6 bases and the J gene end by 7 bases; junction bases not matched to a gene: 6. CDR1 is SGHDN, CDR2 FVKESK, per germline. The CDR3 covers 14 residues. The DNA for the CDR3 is TGTGCCAGCAGGCGACAGGGAGCAAATTCACCCCTCCACTTT. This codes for CASRRQGANSPLHF.

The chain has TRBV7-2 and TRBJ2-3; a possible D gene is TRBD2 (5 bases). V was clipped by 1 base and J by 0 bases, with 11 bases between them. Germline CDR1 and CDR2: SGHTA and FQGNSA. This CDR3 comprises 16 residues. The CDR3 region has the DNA TGTGCCAGCAGCTTAGGTTTTGGGAGTAGCACAGATACGCAGTATTTT. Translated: CASSLGFGSSTDTQYF. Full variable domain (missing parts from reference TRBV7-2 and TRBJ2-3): GAGVSQSPSNKVTEKGKDVELRCDPISGHTALYWYRQSLGQGLEFLIYFQGNSAPDKSGLPSDRFSAERTGGSVSTLTIQRTQQEDSAVYLCASSLGFGSSTDTQYFGPGTRLTVL.

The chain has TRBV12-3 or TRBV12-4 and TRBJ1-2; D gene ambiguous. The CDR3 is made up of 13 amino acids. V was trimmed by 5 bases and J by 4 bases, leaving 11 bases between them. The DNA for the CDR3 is TGTGCCAGCAGTGCCTCGGGGTCCTATGGCTACACCTTC. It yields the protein CASSASGSYGYTF.

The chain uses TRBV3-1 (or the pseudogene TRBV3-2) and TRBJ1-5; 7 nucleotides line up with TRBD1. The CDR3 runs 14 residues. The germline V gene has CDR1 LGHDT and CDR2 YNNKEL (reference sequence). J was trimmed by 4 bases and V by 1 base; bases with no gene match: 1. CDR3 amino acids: CASSQAGGNQPQHF. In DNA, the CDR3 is TGTGCCAGCAGCCAAGCAGGGGGGAATCAGCCCCAGCATTTT.

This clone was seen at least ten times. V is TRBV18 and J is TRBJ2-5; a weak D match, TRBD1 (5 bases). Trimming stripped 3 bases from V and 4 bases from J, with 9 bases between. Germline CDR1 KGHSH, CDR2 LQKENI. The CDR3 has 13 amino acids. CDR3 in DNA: TGTGCCAGCTCACCTCCGGACACAGAGACCCAGTACTTC. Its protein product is CASSPPDTETQYF.